The 14 T cell receptor beta chains given below trace back to one sample, sequenced in a study of T cells in localized non-small cell lung cancer. Assay: immunoSEQ multiplex PCR; the TCRdb copy retains only in-frame clones and omits some. The table has about 48,000 clones, 60% to 85% seen once; the top ten hold roughly a sixth. The sequenced sample was peripheral blood, obtained before any cancer treatment. The receptors shown here come from a man aged 40-75 years with stage I squamous cell lung carcinoma.

DNA for the CDR3: TGCGCCAGCAGCTCCGACAGGGGGCGAACGGGCGGGGAGCTGTTTTTT. As protein: CASSSDRGRTGGELFF. The genes are TRBV5-1 and TRBJ2-2, with TRBD1 identical over 10 bases. CDR1 is SGHRS and CDR2 is YFSETQ in the germline V gene. V lost 3 bases and J lost 7; bases outside the gene matches: 9. The CDR3 has 16 residues.

This sequence joins TRBV29-1 and TRBJ1-1; 11 bases align to TRBD1. The CDR3 contains 13 residues. In germline, CDR1 is SQVTM, CDR2 ANQGSEA. The V gene end was trimmed by 5 bases and the J gene end by 5 bases; junction bases not matched to a gene: 4. The CDR3 nucleotides are TGCAGCGTTCCCGGACAGGGGGCAACTGAAGCTTTCTTT. Its protein is CSVPGQGATEAFF.

The CDR3 DNA follows: TGTGCCAGCAGCTTGCAGGAAAAGGATGGCTACACCTTC. Protein sequence: CASSLQEKDGYTF. This sequence joins TRBV7-9 and TRBJ1-2, with no clear D. The V end lost 3 bases, the J end lost 6 bases, and 11 bases lay between the germline ends. CDR3 length equals 13 residues. The germline V gene encodes CDR1 SEHNR and CDR2 FQNEAQ (reference sequence).

This chain links TRBV4-2 with TRBJ1-2; TRBD1 is a possible D gene (5 bases). There are 15 residues in the CDR3. Germline CDR1 LGHNA, CDR2 YNFKEQ. Trimming took 4 bases from V and 3 from J, leaving 15 bases between them. The CDR3 DNA is TGTGCCAGCAGCCTAGCGGAGGGGCAGGACTATGGCTACACCTTC. Translated, it gives CASSLAEGQDYGYTF.

This chain links TRBV9 with TRBJ2-3; TRBD2 agrees at 13 bases. The J segment lost 0 bases and the V segment lost 4 bases, leaving 5 bases of the junction unmatched. The CDR3 runs to 17 residues. The V gene's germline CDR1 is SGDLS and CDR2 YYNGEE. In DNA form, the CDR3 reads TGTGCCAGCAGCTCCAGACTAGCGGGGGGCAGCACAGATACGCAGTATTTT. It specifies CASSSRLAGGSTDTQYF.

The genes are TRBV9 and TRBJ2-7; 7 bases align to TRBD2. Losses at the gene ends were 0 bases for V and 3 bases for J; bases not matched to a gene: 3. CDR3 length: 14 amino acids. CDR1 is SGDLS and CDR2 is YYNGEE in the germline V gene. CDR3: CASSVDPSGYEQYF. Here the CDR3 DNA reads TGTGCCAGCAGCGTAGATCCTAGCGGCTACGAGCAGTACTTC.

This chain connects TRBV7-9 to TRBJ1-3; D perhaps matches TRBD1 (5 bases). Trimming left V 1 base short and J 3 bases short, with 10 bases between. The CDR3 is 15 amino acids. Germline loops: CDR1 SEHNR, CDR2 FQNEAQ (reference sequence). CDR3 sequence (DNA): TGTGCCAGCAGCTTAGAGTGGGGACGTGGAAACACCATATATTTT. It yields the protein CASSLEWGRGNTIYF.

This clone was observed a few times. The chain carries TRBV2 and TRBJ1-6; no definite D call. CDR3 size: 11 residues. V lost 7 bases, J lost 5 bases, and 3 bases lay in between. Germline V gives CDR1 SNHLY, CDR2 FYNNEI. CDR3 region: CASNDNSPLHF. CDR3 DNA: TGTGCCAGCAACGATAATTCACCCCTCCACTTT.

The chain employs TRBV7-3 and TRBJ1-1; 7 nucleotides match TRBD1. The CDR3 is 13 amino acids. Per the germline V gene, CDR1 is SGHTA and CDR2 is FQGTGA. J was trimmed by 7 bases and V by 5 bases; bases with no gene match: 7. The CDR3 loop is CASSPGGGNEAFF. CDR3 in DNA: TGTGCCAGCAGCCCAGGGGGAGGTAATGAAGCTTTCTTT.

This clone has only one observation. This sequence joins TRBV14 and TRBJ2-1; 8 bases match TRBD1. V was clipped by 3 bases and J by 2 bases; unmatched bases: 0. The length of the CDR3 is 14 residues. Germline loops: CDR1 SGHDN, CDR2 FVKESK. In DNA form, the CDR3 reads TGTGCCAGCAGCCAGGGACAGGCCTACAATGAGCAGTTCTTC. Protein: CASSQGQAYNEQFF.

The chain joins TRBV19 to TRBJ1-2; 7 nucleotides line up with TRBD1. The CDR3 totals 16 residues. Trimming took 6 bases from V and 8 from J; bases not matched to a gene: 18. Germline lookup yields CDR1 LNHDA and CDR2 SQIVND (reference sequence). The CDR3 sequence is CASRTETTGTRSGYTF. In nucleotides, the CDR3 is TGTGCCAGTAGGACCGAGACGACAGGGACAAGATCCGGCTACACCTTC.

The chain has TRBV28 and TRBJ2-2; D possibly corresponds to TRBD1 (6 bases). The CDR3 spans 15 residues. From germline, CDR1 is MDHEN and CDR2 SYDVKM. Trimming took 6 bases from V and 4 from J, leaving 15 bases between them. CDR3 bases: TGTGCCAGCAGAAACTCCGGACAGTCCACCGGGGAGCTGTTTTTT. Encoded protein: CASRNSGQSTGELFF.

This rearrangement joins TRBV6-4 to TRBJ2-5; D is ambiguous. CDR3 size: 13 residues. V was cut by 5 bases and J by 1 base, with 8 bases left in between. In germline, CDR1 is MRHNA, CDR2 SNTAGT. For the CDR3, the DNA is TGTGCCAGCAGTCGGACGGGCCAAGAGACCCAGTACTTC. Protein product: CASSRTGQETQYF.

This clone was observed a handful of times. The CDR3, as DNA: TGTGCCAGCAGTTCAGCCCACCTCGGGTTTGAAGCTTTCTTT. This sequence encodes CASSSAHLGFEAFF. The chain employs TRBV6-5 and TRBJ1-1; D is unresolved. The germline CDR1 and CDR2 sequences are MNHEY and SVGAGI. Trimming took off 4 bases at V and 7 bases at J, with 16 bases between the two ends. The CDR3 length is 14 residues.